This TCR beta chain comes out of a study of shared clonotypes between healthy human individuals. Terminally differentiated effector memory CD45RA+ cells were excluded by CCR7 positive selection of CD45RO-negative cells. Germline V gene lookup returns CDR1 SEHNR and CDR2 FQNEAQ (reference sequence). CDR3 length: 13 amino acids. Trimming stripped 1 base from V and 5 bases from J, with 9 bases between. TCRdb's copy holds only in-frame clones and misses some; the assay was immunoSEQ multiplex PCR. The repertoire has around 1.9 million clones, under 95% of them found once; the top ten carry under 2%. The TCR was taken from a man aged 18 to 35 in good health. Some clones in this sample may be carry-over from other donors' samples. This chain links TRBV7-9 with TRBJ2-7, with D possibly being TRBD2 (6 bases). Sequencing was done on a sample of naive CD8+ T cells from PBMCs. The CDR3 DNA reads TGTGCCAGCAGCTTAGTACTAGCCCACGAGCAGTACTTC. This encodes CASSLVLAHEQYF.